The 12 T cell receptor beta chains given below trace back to one sample, sequenced in a study of T cell responses to AZD1222 COVID-19 vaccine. Produced via immunoSEQ multiplex PCR; TCRdb's table is partial and in-frame only. This sample carries about 170,000 clones, around nine tenths of them seen once, and the ten largest clones take 2.6%. Here the sequenced sample was peripheral blood, taken on day 0 of AZD1222 vaccination. Receptor source: an adult in good health.

J is TRBJ2-7 and V is TRBV14; D remains ambiguous. CDR1 and CDR2 from the germline V gene are SGHDN and FVKESK. The germline V and J ends were trimmed by 2 bases and 7 bases, with 6 bases remaining between them. This CDR3 is built from 11 residues. As DNA, the CDR3 is TGTGCCAGCAGCCAAACGGTTGAGCAGTACTTC. Protein: CASSQTVEQYF.

The chain carries TRBV5-1 and TRBJ2-3; D not certain. Germline V lookup: CDR1 SGHRS, CDR2 YFSETQ. The CDR3 loop spans 15 amino acids. Trimming left V 4 bases short and J 0 bases short, with 12 bases between. CDR3 amino acids: CASSEDLISTDTQYF. The CDR3, as DNA: TGCGCCAGCAGCGAAGACTTAATCAGCACAGATACGCAGTATTTT.

The chain uses TRBV19 and TRBJ2-2; D may be TRBD1 (6 bases). Germline V gene data show CDR1 as LNHDA and CDR2 as SQIVND (reference sequence). The CDR3 covers 19 residues. V was shortened by 10 bases and J by 1 base, with 28 bases between the two germline ends. In DNA, the CDR3 is TGTGCCACCGAACCCCCTGAGACAGGCCACACTATGAACACCGGGGAGCTGTTTTTT. Amino acids: CATEPPETGHTMNTGELFF.

The genes are TRBV19 and TRBJ2-1, with D hard to call. Germline V CDR1 and CDR2: LNHDA, SQIVND (reference sequence). The CDR3 runs to 13 residues. Trimming took 6 bases from V and 7 from J, leaving 13 bases between them. For the CDR3, the DNA is TGTGCCAGTAGCTTTTATCAAATTAATGAGCAGTTCTTC. Protein product: CASSFYQINEQFF.

The CDR3 protein is CASSPRTGDYGYTF. The CDR3 DNA sequence: TGTGCCAGCAGTCCTCGGACAGGGGACTATGGCTACACCTTC. V and J are TRBV25-1 and TRBJ1-2; 9 positions match TRBD1. V shed 5 bases and J 3 bases; nucleotides not matched to a gene: 4. Germline lookup yields CDR1 MGHDK and CDR2 SYGVNS. The CDR3 is 14 residues long.

The rearrangement uses TRBV3-1 (or the pseudogene TRBV3-2) and TRBJ2-5; no definite D call. This CDR3 is 18 amino acids long. Germline V CDR1 and CDR2: LGHDT, YNNKEL (reference sequence). Deletions cut 3 bases from V and 2 bases from J, with 22 bases between. CDR3: CASSQPQRQSASQETQYF. In DNA form, the CDR3 reads TGTGCCAGCAGCCAGCCCCAACGGCAATCTGCCTCACAAGAGACCCAGTACTTC.

The chain couples TRBV18 to TRBJ2-3, with 9 bases lining up with TRBD2. V shed 4 bases and J 0 bases; nucleotides not matched to a gene: 8. The CDR3 covers 17 residues. Germline-derived CDR1 and CDR2 are KGHSH and LQKENI. For the CDR3, the DNA is TGTGCCAGCTCACGGGGACTAGCCGCACCTAGCACAGATACGCAGTATTTT. Translating it yields CASSRGLAAPSTDTQYF.

This clone is a singleton in its sample. The V and J genes are TRBV30 and TRBJ1-4, with D unresolved. This CDR3 region has 11 residues. From germline, CDR1 is GTSNPN and CDR2 SVGIG (reference sequence). V was trimmed by 0 bases and J by 10 bases, leaving 6 bases between them. The CDR3 coding sequence is TGTGCCTGGAGTGTTGGGAGAAAACTGTTTTTT. It is translated as CAWSVGRKLFF.

This clone was observed a single time. This chain connects TRBV13 to TRBJ2-5; D uncertain. The CDR3 is 16 residues long. Between the trimmed V and J ends, which lost 5 bases and 5 bases, there was a span of 21 bases. CDR1 is PRHDT, CDR2 FYEKMQ, per germline (reference sequence). The CDR3 DNA sequence: TGTGCCAGCAGCCTCGGGTGGGGAAATGGGCGGGAGACCCAGTACTTC. Translation: CASSLGWGNGRETQYF.

The rearrangement joins TRBV7-8 to TRBJ1-3, with 10 bases lining up with TRBD1. The CDR3 length is 16 residues. The germline V gene encodes CDR1 SGHVS and CDR2 FQNEAQ. After removal of 5 bases from V and 1 base from J, the junction contained 5 bases not matched to a gene. The CDR3 nucleotides read TGTGCCAGCAGCCCTTGGGACAGGGGATCTGGAAACACCATATATTTT. Amino acid sequence: CASSPWDRGSGNTIYF.

This clone was counted once. The chain combines TRBV6-5 with TRBJ1-5; maybe TRBD1 (6 bases). V dropped 10 bases and J dropped 4 bases, with 17 bases sitting between them. This CDR3 is built from 14 residues. CDR1 is MNHEY and CDR2 is SVGAGI in the germline V gene. Here the CDR3 reads CATLTGWGNQPQHF. CDR3 nucleotide sequence: TGTGCCACCCTGACAGGTTGGGGGAATCAGCCCCAGCATTTT.

The V gene is TRBV5-1, the J gene TRBJ2-1; the match to TRBD2 covers 8 bases. V lost 1 base, J lost 4 bases, and 7 bases stayed unmatched. Germline values: CDR1 SGHRS, CDR2 YFSETQ. The CDR3 runs to 16 residues. The CDR3: CASSLWGREGYNEQFF. CDR3 nucleotides: TGCGCCAGCAGCTTGTGGGGTCGGGAGGGGTACAATGAGCAGTTCTTC.